This is a list of T cell receptor beta chains from one sample in a study of shared clonotypes between healthy human individuals. Generated by immunoSEQ multiplex PCR, the TCRdb table keeps only in-frame clones and is missing some. The repertoire has roughly 490,000 clones, 79% of them found once; the top ten carry less than 15%. Sequencing used PBMCs. All receptors derive from a woman aged 40 to 50 in good health. Some clones in this sample may be carry-over from other donors' samples. Both conserved end residues are part of each CDR3. The D gene is left open where the match is weak. Expanded clones get a size class; other rows say once, few or many, or leave the size out.

>TRBV28|NA|TRBJ2-3|NA
CASTSGADTQYF
TGTGCCAGCACCTCGGGCGCGGATACGCAGTATTTT
>TRBV18|NA|TRBJ2-7|NA
CASSPLGVDARPQYF
TGTGCCAGCTCACCACTCGGGGTAGACGCGCGGCCTCAGTACTTC
>TRBV5-1|few|TRBJ2-1|NA
CASSISSYNEQFF
TGCGCTAGTTCCATTAGCTCCTACAATGAGCAGTTCTTC
>TRBV7-2|NA|TRBJ2-5|TRBD2
CASSLGEGLAGQETQYF
TGTGCCAGCAGCTTAGGGGAGGGACTAGCGGGCCAAGAGACCCAGTACTTC
>TRBV15|NA|TRBJ1-1|NA
CATSRDPSRGAFF
TGTGCCACCAGCAGAGATCCCTCGCGGGGGGCTTTCTTT
>TRBV9|once|TRBJ2-7|TRBD2
CASSVAPAGASYEQYF
TGTGCCAGCAGCGTAGCCCCAGCGGGAGCATCCTACGAGCAGTACTTC
>TRBV27|NA|TRBJ2-5|TRBD1
CASSQGATQETQYF
TGTGCCAGCAGCCAGGGGGCCACACAAGAGACCCAGTACTTC
>TRBV30|NA|TRBJ1-4|NA
CAWSLDRTNEKLFF
TGTGCCTGGAGTTTGGACAGAACTAATGAAAAACTGTTTTTT
>TRBV30|NA|TRBJ2-7|TRBD2
CAWSLEGLHYEQYF
TGTGCCTGGAGTCTCGAGGGACTACACTACGAGCAGTACTTC
>TRBV28|NA|TRBJ2-5|NA
CASSRDTRMETQYF
TGTGCCAGCAGCCGGGACACCCGGATGGAGACCCAGTACTTC
>TRBV18|many|TRBJ1-1|NA
CASSPRTGWEAFF
TGTGCCAGCTCACCACGGACTGGGTGGGAAGCTTTCTTT
>TRBV28|NA|TRBJ2-7|NA
CASSFPGPPYEQYF
TGTGCCAGCAGTTTTCCCGGCCCCCCCTACGAGCAGTACTTC
>TRBV5-1|NA|TRBJ1-2|NA
CASSLATSYGYTF
TGCGCCAGCAGCTTGGCCACCTCTTATGGCTACACCTTC
>TRBV5-5|once|TRBJ2-5|NA
CASSFGQKETQYF
TGTGCCAGCAGCTTCGGGCAGAAAGAGACCCAGTACTTC
>TRBV27|NA|TRBJ2-7|NA
CASSKTVYYEQYF
TGTGCCAGCAGTAAGACAGTATACTACGAGCAGTACTTC
>TRBV7-3|NA|TRBJ2-5|NA
CASSLGPGYQETQYF
TGTGCCAGCAGCTTAGGTCCCGGGTACCAAGAGACCCAGTACTTC
>TRBV19|NA|TRBJ1-6|NA
CASSNRKMWDSPLHF
TGTGCCAGTAGTAATCGTAAAATGTGGGATTCACCCCTCCACTTT
>TRBV5-1|NA|TRBJ1-1|NA
CASSLWGVRNTEAFF
TGCGCCAGCAGCTTGTGGGGGGTGCGGAACACTGAAGCTTTCTTT
>TRBV4-3|once|TRBJ2-1|TRBD2
CASSQDLGLAANEQFF
TGCGCCAGCAGCCAAGATCTGGGACTAGCGGCCAATGAGCAGTTCTTC
>TRBV29-1|NA|TRBJ2-5|NA
CSVDDSRETQYF
TGCAGCGTTGACGACAGCCGAGAGACCCAGTACTTC
>TRBV6-1|NA|TRBJ2-1|NA
CASSEATRDNEQFF
TGTGCCAGCAGTGAAGCGACTCGTGACAATGAGCAGTTCTTC
>TRBV7-9|NA|TRBJ1-5|TRBD1
CASSPQGANQPQHF
TGTGCCAGCAGCCCACAGGGGGCGAACCAGCCCCAGCATTTT
>TRBV6-6|NA|TRBJ2-7|TRBD2
CASRRGTSGSGYEQYF
TGTGCCAGCAGACGAGGGACTAGCGGGAGTGGGTACGAGCAGTACTTC
>TRBV30|NA|TRBJ2-2|TRBD1
CAWSPGTGVFGTGELFF
TGTGCCTGGAGTCCCGGGACAGGGGTCTTCGGCACCGGGGAGCTGTTTTTT
>TRBV7-8|NA|TRBJ2-7|TRBD1
CASSHVAGTGLGEQYF
TGTGCCAGCAGCCATGTTGCCGGGACAGGCCTGGGGGAGCAGTACTTC
>TRBV27|once|TRBJ2-7|TRBD2
CASSWTSGRPYEQYF
TGTGCCAGCAGTTGGACTAGCGGGAGACCCTACGAGCAGTACTTC
>TRBV5-5|once|TRBJ2-1|TRBD2
CASRSSGRAQVQFF
TGTGCCAGCAGGTCTAGCGGGAGGGCCCAGGTGCAGTTCTTC
>TRBV28|NA|TRBJ1-1|NA
CASSLWGTGTNTEAFF
TGTGCCAGCAGTTTATGGGGCACCGGGACGAACACTGAAGCTTTCTTT
>TRBV7-8|few|TRBJ1-3|TRBD1
CASSLRAPQGASGNTIYF
TGTGCCAGCAGCTTGAGGGCCCCACAGGGGGCTAGTGGAAACACCATATATTTT
>TRBV14|NA|TRBJ2-3|TRBD1
CASSSRTGVTDTQYF
TGTGCCAGCAGCTCACGGACAGGGGTCACTGATACGCAGTATTTT
>TRBV7-2|once|TRBJ2-5|TRBD2
CASSLEEGLAGETQYF
TGTGCCAGCAGCCTAGAGGAGGGACTAGCGGGAGAGACCCAGTACTTC
>TRBV5-1|once|TRBJ2-7|TRBD1
CASSLETGEQYF
TGCGCCAGCAGCTTGGAGACAGGGGAGCAGTACTTC
>TRBV28|NA|TRBJ1-5|TRBD1
CASREQGNSNQPQHF
TGTGCCAGCAGAGAACAGGGGAATAGCAATCAGCCCCAGCATTTT
>TRBV19|few|TRBJ2-1|TRBD2
CASSTPGLDYNEQFF
TGTGCCAGTAGTACTCCGGGACTAGACTACAATGAGCAGTTCTTC
>TRBV20-1|once|TRBJ2-7|TRBD1
CSARKDRAAYF
TGCAGTGCTAGAAAAGACAGGGCTGCGTACTTC
>TRBV5-4|NA|TRBJ2-5|NA
CASSPALREETQYF
TGTGCCAGCAGCCCGGCCCTGAGAGAAGAGACCCAGTACTTC
>TRBV28|NA|TRBJ1-5|NA
CASSPGGARQPQHF
TGTGCCAGCAGTCCTGGGGGGGCTCGACAGCCCCAGCATTTT
>TRBV4-1|NA|TRBJ2-1|NA
CASSQGQFLSYNEQFF
TGCGCCAGCAGCCAAGGACAGTTCCTCTCCTACAATGAGCAGTTCTTC
>TRBV5-1|NA|TRBJ2-1|NA
CASSLEALPSYNEQFF
TGCGCCAGCAGCTTGGAGGCTCTCCCCTCCTACAATGAGCAGTTCTTC
>TRBV9|NA|TRBJ2-3|TRBD2
CASSLGLAGGTDTQYF
TGTGCCAGCAGCCTTGGACTAGCGGGAGGCACAGATACGCAGTATTTT
>TRBV5-4|NA|TRBJ2-1|NA
CASSRDMDGGNEQFF
TGTGCCAGCAGCAGGGACATGGACGGGGGAAATGAGCAGTTCTTC
>TRBV19|NA|TRBJ1-1|TRBD1
CASSFLTGGREAFF
TGTGCCAGTAGTTTTCTGACAGGGGGGCGTGAAGCTTTCTTT
>TRBV19|NA|TRBJ2-2|NA
CASSISAVTGELFF
TGTGCCAGTAGTATTAGTGCAGTCACCGGGGAGCTGTTTTTT
>TRBV5-5|many|TRBJ1-5|TRBD1
CASTLQGVGNQPQHF
TGTGCCAGCACGCTCCAGGGGGTGGGCAATCAGCCCCAGCATTTT